These T cell receptor beta chains were read from a single sample in a study of neurological immune-mediated disorders. MiXCR, run by TCRdb on the 5' RACE reads, gives a single entry per CDR3 protein. This sample has approximately 50,000 distinct CDR3 sequences, with about 9.4% found just once. The material sequenced was PBMCs. The source of these receptors is a man between 65 and 85 years old with HTLV-1-associated myelopathy (HAM/TSP). The CDR3 runs from the conserved cysteine through the conserved F or W. D genes are given only for firm matches. Clone size is shown for a subset of rows, as once, few, many or a class of expanded clone.

TRBJ1-5 | . | TRBV15 | 22 | many | TGTGCCACCAGCAGAGATCTAAGTCAAGCGGGGAAAGGACTGGGTCTTGGTCAGCCCCAGCATTTT | CATSRDLSQAGKGLGLGQPQHF
TRBJ2-2 | . | TRBV18 | 17 | many | TGTGCCAGCTCACCGACTATAAGGGACTTCCCCACCGGGGAGCTGTTTTTT | CASSPTIRDFPTGELFF
TRBJ2-1 | . | TRBV5-1 | 11 | many | TGCGCCAGCAGCTTTGTCAATGAGCAGTTCTTC | CASSFVNEQFF
TRBJ2-1 | . | TRBV12-5 | 14 | many | TGTGCTAGTGCCACTACAGGGGGGGCTCGCGCCCCGTTCTTC | CASATTGGARAPFF
TRBJ1-4 | . | TRBV28 | 16 | many | TGTGCCAGCAGTTTCTCGGCAGGGGCAACTAATGAAAAACTGTTTTTT | CASSFSAGATNEKLFF
TRBJ2-7 | TRBD2 | TRBV6-2/TRBV6-3 | 14 | many | TGTGCCAGCAGGCCTAGCGGGAGAGTACGCGAGCAGTACTTC | CASRPSGRVREQYF
TRBJ2-4 | . | TRBV4-3 | 15 | many | TGCGCCAGCAGCCAAGTAGCAGGGGCCCAAAACATTCAGTACTTC | CASSQVAGAQNIQYF
TRBJ2-7 | . | TRBV2 | 13 | many | TGTGCCAGCAGGGGAGACATCTCCTACGAGCAGTACTTC | CASRGDISYEQYF
TRBJ2-1 | TRBD2 | TRBV5-1 | 14 | many | TGCGCCAGCAGCTTACCAGCGGGGTACAATGAGCAGTTCTTC | CASSLPAGYNEQFF
TRBJ2-1 | . | TRBV4-1 | 15 | many | TGCGCCAGCAGCCAAAAGAGCCCTACATCCAATGAGCAGTTCTTC | CASSQKSPTSNEQFF
TRBJ2-7 | TRBD1 | TRBV29-1 | 12 | many | TGCAGCGTTGAACCAGGACAGGGGGAGCAGTACTTC | CSVEPGQGEQYF
TRBJ1-3 | . | TRBV20-1 | 13 | many | TGCAGTGCAGCAACTAGCTCTGGAAACACCATATATTTT | CSAATSSGNTIYF
TRBJ2-1 | . | TRBV12-3/TRBV12-4 | 13 | many | TGTGCCAGCAGAAGAAACCTGGGGGATGAGCAGTTCTTC | CASRRNLGDEQFF
TRBJ1-5 | . | TRBV20-1 | 13 | many | TGCAGTGCTAGAGGACGGCCTGATCAGCCCCAGCATTTT | CSARGRPDQPQHF
TRBJ2-7 | . | TRBV5-5 | 13 | many | TGTGCCAGCAGCTTGGGCGTGGGCTACGAGCAGTACTTC | CASSLGVGYEQYF
TRBJ2-4 | TRBD2 | TRBV29-1 | 14 | many | TGCAGCGTTCGACTAGCGGGCCTCAGGAACATTCAGTACTTC | CSVRLAGLRNIQYF
TRBJ2-1 | TRBD2 | TRBV11-2 | 17 | many | TGTGCCAGCAGCTTAGGGCTAGCGGGAGTATCCTACAATGAGCAGTTCTTC | CASSLGLAGVSYNEQFF
TRBJ1-5 | . | TRBV20-1 | 13 | many | TGCAGTGCTAGACAATTCAGCAATCAGCCCCAGCATTTT | CSARQFSNQPQHF
TRBJ2-4 | . | TRBV20-1 | 14 | many | TGCAGTGCTAGAGATCGGCGCGGGATCGGCATTCAGTACTTC | CSARDRRGIGIQYF
TRBJ2-7 | . | TRBV12-3/TRBV12-4 | 9 | medium-sized | TGTGCCAGCAGTTACGAGCAGTACTTC | CASSYEQYF
TRBJ2-3 | TRBD1 | TRBV6-1 | 14 | few | TGTGCCAGCAGAGACAGGGTGGGCACAGATACGCAGTATTTT | CASRDRVGTDTQYF
TRBJ2-7 | . | TRBV7-9 | 16 | many | TGTGCCAGCAGCTTAGTCGTGGGGCTGGAGAACTACGAGCAGTACTTC | CASSLVVGLENYEQYF
TRBJ1-5 | . | TRBV4-1 | 17 | many | TGCGCCAGCAGCCTTCGCCCGGGAGAGGGGGAAAATCAGCCCCAGCATTTT | CASSLRPGEGENQPQHF
TRBJ2-3 | . | TRBV5-1 | 14 | many | TGCGCCAGCAAAGAGGGCCCTACCACAGATACGCAGTATTTT | CASKEGPTTDTQYF
TRBJ2-3 | . | TRBV28 | 12 | many | TGTGCCAGCAGTTTAGACCTTCCATCGCAGTATTTT | CASSLDLPSQYF
TRBJ2-7 | . | TRBV5-1 | 13 | many | TGCGCCAGCAGCTTGGGACGGACTTACGAGCAGTACTTC | CASSLGRTYEQYF
TRBJ2-7 | TRBD2 | TRBV24-1 | 14 | many | TGTGCCACCAGTGAGCGCGGACTAGCTGCCGAGCAGTACTTC | CATSERGLAAEQYF
TRBJ1-5 | . | TRBV19 | 12 | many | TGTGCCAGTAGTGCCCGAGGGGGATCCCAGCATTTT | CASSARGGSQHF
TRBJ1-2 | . | TRBV12-3/TRBV12-4 | 13 | many | TGTGCCAGCAGGGAGAGTGGGAACTATGGCTACACCTTC | CASRESGNYGYTF
TRBJ1-2 | . | TRBV29-1 | 13 | many | TGCAGCGTGGGGCGAGGTGCAGACTATGGCTACACCTTC | CSVGRGADYGYTF
TRBJ2-1 | TRBD2 | TRBV7-6 | 16 | many | TGTGCCAGCAGCTTAGCGGGACTAGAGTCATACAATGAGCAGTTCTTC | CASSLAGLESYNEQFF
TRBJ2-1 | . | TRBV4-1 | 16 | many | TGCGCCAGCAGCCCCGGGCCTGGCCGCTCCTACAATGAGCAGTTCTTC | CASSPGPGRSYNEQFF
TRBJ2-3 | . | TRBV20-1 | 19 | . | TGCAGTGCTAGTCGGGGTGACGGGCTAGCCCCCAGGGGCACAGATACGCAGTATTTT | CSASRGDGLAPRGTDTQYF
TRBJ2-2 | . | TRBV2 | 13 | many | TGTGCCAGCAGGAACAGCCGCACCGGGGAGCTGTTTTTT | CASRNSRTGELFF
TRBJ1-1 | . | TRBV5-5 | 14 | many | TGTGCCAGCAGCGCGGTAGCGGTGAACACTGAAGCTTTCTTT | CASSAVAVNTEAFF
TRBJ2-7 | . | TRBV20-1 | 14 | many | TGCAGTGCTAGAAATCTCCGGTCAGCCTACGAGCAGTACTTC | CSARNLRSAYEQYF
TRBJ2-4 | TRBD2 | TRBV12-3/TRBV12-4 | 14 | medium-sized | TGTGCCAGCAGTTTATCGCCTAGCGGGGGCATTCAGTACTTC | CASSLSPSGGIQYF
TRBJ2-1 | . | TRBV4-1 | 14 | many | TGCGCCAGCAGCCAAGCCTTTCCGGGCAATGAGCAGTTCTTC | CASSQAFPGNEQFF
TRBJ2-2 | . | TRBV6-2/TRBV6-3 | 13 | many | TGTGCCAGCGGACGGGAGATCGCCGGGGAGCTGTTTTTT | CASGREIAGELFF
TRBJ2-1 | TRBD2 | TRBV24-1 | 15 | few | TGTGCCACCAGTGATTGGACTAGCTCGTATAATGAGCAGTTCTTC | CATSDWTSSYNEQFF
TRBJ2-7 | TRBD2 | TRBV18 | 16 | many | TGTGCCAGCTCACCACCAACTAGCGGGAGACTAGTCGAGCAGTACTTC | CASSPPTSGRLVEQYF
TRBJ1-4 | . | TRBV5-6 | 17 | many | TGTGCCAGCAGCCCCGAACTCGACCGAAAGGTCTGGGAAAAACTGTTTTTT | CASSPELDRKVWEKLFF
TRBJ1-4 | . | TRBV9 | 15 | many | TGTGCCAGCAGCGCAGCCAAAAGGGTTGGCGAAAAACTGTTTTTT | CASSAAKRVGEKLFF
TRBJ1-4 | . | TRBV10-3 | 16 | many | TGTGCCATCAGTGAGCCAGACAGGTCACCTAATGAAAAACTGTTTTTT | CAISEPDRSPNEKLFF
TRBJ2-7 | TRBD1 | TRBV7-2 | 14 | many | TGTGCCAGCAGCTTCGGGACAGGCAGCTACGAGCAGTACTTC | CASSFGTGSYEQYF
TRBJ1-6 | TRBD1 | TRBV7-2 | 14 | many | TGTGCCAGCAGCTTACCAGGGGGCTTTTCACCCCTCCACTTT | CASSLPGGFSPLHF
TRBJ2-1 | . | TRBV15 | 14 | many | TGTGCCACCAGCAGAGTTAATCGGGACAATGAGCAGTTCTTC | CATSRVNRDNEQFF